The rows below give T cell receptor beta chains drawn from one sample of a study of blood T cell repertoires in COVID-19. Libraries were prepared by immunoSEQ multiplex PCR; TCRdb keeps only in-frame clonotypes and omits some of them. The table lists approximately 36,000 clones, roughly 77% of them singletons. The sequenced material came from peripheral blood. The receptors shown here come from a human donor in a cohort sampled during active or convalescent COVID-19. The donor label of this sample is uncertain. Both conserved end residues are part of each CDR3. D genes are given only for firm matches. Only some rows state a clone size, as once, few, many or a class for expanded clones.

cdr3_nt,cdr3_aa,clone_size,d_call,j_call,v_call
TGTGCCAGCAGCCAAGCGGCCCTAGCCGGCACAGATACGCAGTATTTT,CASSQAALAGTDTQYF,-,-,TRBJ2-3,TRBV4-2
TGTGCCAGCAGCTCAGAGAGGCCCCACTATGGCTACACCTTC,CASSSERPHYGYTF,many,-,TRBJ1-2,TRBV5-5
TGTGCCAGCAAGAGCTCCTACGAGCAGTACTTC,CASKSSYEQYF,-,-,TRBJ2-7,TRBV6-6
TGTGCTAGTGCCCAACGACCAAGTTTCGGGACTAGCGGGTGGGGCGGGGAGCTGTTTTTT,CASAQRPSFGTSGWGGELFF,-,TRBD2,TRBJ2-2,TRBV12-5
TGTGCCAGCAAGTCCCAGGGACTCACAGATACGCAGTATTTT,CASKSQGLTDTQYF,-,-,TRBJ2-3,TRBV2
TGTGCCTGGAGCCGAGCGGTACTCGGAGGGACCCAGTACTTC,CAWSRAVLGGTQYF,-,-,TRBJ2-5,TRBV30
TGTGCCAGCAGTTCCGGATTCGGGGAAAAACTGTTTTTT,CASSSGFGEKLFF,-,-,TRBJ1-4,TRBV12-3/TRBV12-4
TGTGCCAGCTCGACAGGGGTCCACACAGATACGCAGTATTTT,CASSTGVHTDTQYF,-,TRBD1,TRBJ2-3,TRBV18
TGTGCCAGCAAGGGGGTGAGGGCGAACACCGGGGAGCTGTTTTTT,CASKGVRANTGELFF,-,-,TRBJ2-2,TRBV6-5
TGTGCCAGTAGTATTGGGACCAGGGGGCCAAAAGAAAAACTGTTTTTT,CASSIGTRGPKEKLFF,-,TRBD1,TRBJ1-4,TRBV19
TGTGCCAGCAGCTTAAGCCCAGGGGTCGGGGCCAACGTCCTGACTTTC,CASSLSPGVGANVLTF,-,-,TRBJ2-6,TRBV7-3
TGTGCCAGCAGCAAAGTTTCTAGCGGGACTACCACCGGGGAGCTGTTTTTT,CASSKVSSGTTTGELFF,once,-,TRBJ2-2,TRBV21-1
TGCGCCAGCAGCCACGCAGGGGCCTCTGGCGGCTACACCTTC,CASSHAGASGGYTF,-,-,TRBJ1-2,TRBV4-3
TGTGCCAGCAGCGTAGAGGGGGATACGCAGTATTTT,CASSVEGDTQYF,-,-,TRBJ2-3,TRBV9
TGTGCCAGCAGCAACGGACTAGCGGGAGCACCAGATACGCAGTATTTT,CASSNGLAGAPDTQYF,-,TRBD2,TRBJ2-3,TRBV7-6
TGTGCCAGCAGCGATCGACTAGCGGGGGAGACCCAGTACTTC,CASSDRLAGETQYF,-,TRBD2,TRBJ2-5,TRBV9
TGTGCTAGTGCCCACACTCAGGGGAACGATGAAAAACTGTTTTTT,CASAHTQGNDEKLFF,-,-,TRBJ1-4,TRBV12-5
TGTGCCAGCAGTGTTGACAGGGTCGGCTACACCTTC,CASSVDRVGYTF,-,TRBD1,TRBJ1-2,TRBV2
TGTGCCATCAGCGGAGCACTAGCGGGGGCCTACGAGCAGTACTTC,CAISGALAGAYEQYF,-,TRBD2,TRBJ2-7,TRBV10-3
TGTGCCAGCAGCCAAGAAATCGGCAGCGAGACCTACGAGCAGTACTTC,CASSQEIGSETYEQYF,-,-,TRBJ2-7,TRBV4-2
TGTGCCAGCAGTTTGACAGGAGAATGGGGCTACACCTTC,CASSLTGEWGYTF,-,-,TRBJ1-2,TRBV6-5
TGTGCCAGTAGTGAAGGGACAGGGAAGGGAGAGACCCAGTACTTC,CASSEGTGKGETQYF,-,TRBD1,TRBJ2-5,TRBV19
TGTGCCAGCAGTGAAAATGGGAGAAACACTGAAGCTTTCTTT,CASSENGRNTEAFF,-,-,TRBJ1-1,TRBV25-1
TGTGCCAGCAGCGTGGGCAGGGGTGATTCACCCCTCCACTTT,CASSVGRGDSPLHF,-,-,TRBJ1-6,TRBV9
TGTGCCAGCAGTAGTAGTAGCGGGAGGTTGGATACGCAGTATTTT,CASSSSSGRLDTQYF,few,TRBD2,TRBJ2-3,TRBV6-5
TGCGCCAGCAGCCAAGATGGACAGCCTTTTGATGGCTACACCTTC,CASSQDGQPFDGYTF,-,-,TRBJ1-2,TRBV4-1
TGTGCCAGCAGTTACCTCGGGGGGGGATACAATCAGCCCCAGCATTTT,CASSYLGGGYNQPQHF,-,-,TRBJ1-5,TRBV6-2/TRBV6-3
TGCGCCAGCAGCTTGACGGGATATGGCTACACCTTC,CASSLTGYGYTF,-,-,TRBJ1-2,TRBV5-1
TGTGCCAGCAGCTTGGGTGGACTTTCTGTCTACGAGCAGTACTTC,CASSLGGLSVYEQYF,-,-,TRBJ2-7,TRBV5-6
TGTGCCAGCAGCTCACGTGGGACTAGCGGGAGGTTTAGCTCCTACAATGAGCAGTTCTTC,CASSSRGTSGRFSSYNEQFF,-,TRBD2,TRBJ2-1,TRBV7-3
TGTGCCAGCAGTCGGACAGCCACTGAAGCTTTCTTT,CASSRTATEAFF,-,-,TRBJ1-1,TRBV6-2/TRBV6-3
TGTGCCTATAACCCTTACAGGGATAATTCACCCCTCCACTTT,CAYNPYRDNSPLHF,-,-,TRBJ1-6,TRBV30
TGTGCCAGTAAGGGGCGGACTAGCGGAACGAATGAGCAGTTCTTC,CASKGRTSGTNEQFF,-,TRBD2,TRBJ2-1,TRBV19
TGTGCCACCAGTGACTCAGACAGAGGGCAGTACTTC,CATSDSDRGQYF,-,-,TRBJ2-7,TRBV24-1
TGTGCCAGCAGCCCGAGGACAGTACAAGAGACCCAGTACTTC,CASSPRTVQETQYF,-,-,TRBJ2-5,TRBV11-2
TGTGCCAGTAGTGGGGCAGGGCGGAATCAGCCCCAGCATTTT,CASSGAGRNQPQHF,-,-,TRBJ1-5,TRBV19
TGTGCCAGCAGTCGTAAGACCGGGATCCCAGCCACCTACGAGCAGTACTTC,CASSRKTGIPATYEQYF,-,-,TRBJ2-7,TRBV3-1/TRBV3-2
TGTGCCAGCTTAAGGGACCTAACAGGGGATCCAACTAATGAAAAACTGTTTTTT,CASLRDLTGDPTNEKLFF,-,TRBD1,TRBJ1-4,TRBV2
TGTGCCAGCAGTTCGGACAGGGACGTGCCCTTATATGGCTACACCTTC,CASSSDRDVPLYGYTF,-,TRBD1,TRBJ1-2,TRBV27
TGTGCCAGCAGTGAGGACAGGGTGAACACTGAAGCTTTCTTT,CASSEDRVNTEAFF,-,TRBD1,TRBJ1-1,TRBV6-1
TGTGCCTGGAGTGTAGGTAGCGCTGTATACAATGAGCAGTTCTTC,CAWSVGSAVYNEQFF,-,-,TRBJ2-1,TRBV30
TGTGCCAGCAGCCCGCCGGGACTAGCGGGAGCCGGGGAGCTGTTTTTT,CASSPPGLAGAGELFF,-,TRBD2,TRBJ2-2,TRBV11-2